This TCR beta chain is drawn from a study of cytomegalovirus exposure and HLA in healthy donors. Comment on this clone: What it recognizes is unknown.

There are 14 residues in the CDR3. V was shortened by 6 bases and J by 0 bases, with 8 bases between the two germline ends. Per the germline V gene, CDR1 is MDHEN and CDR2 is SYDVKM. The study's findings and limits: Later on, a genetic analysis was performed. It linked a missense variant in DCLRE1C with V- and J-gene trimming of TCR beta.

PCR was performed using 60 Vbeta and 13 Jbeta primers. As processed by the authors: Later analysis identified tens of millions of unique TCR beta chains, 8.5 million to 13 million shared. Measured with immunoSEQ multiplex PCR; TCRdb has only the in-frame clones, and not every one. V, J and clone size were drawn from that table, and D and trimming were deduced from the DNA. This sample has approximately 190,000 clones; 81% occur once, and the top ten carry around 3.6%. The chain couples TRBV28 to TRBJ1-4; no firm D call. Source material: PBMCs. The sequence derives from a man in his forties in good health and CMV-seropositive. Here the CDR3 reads CASSPQATNEKLFF. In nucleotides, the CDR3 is TGTGCCAGCAGCCCACAAGCAACTAATGAAAAACTGTTTTTT. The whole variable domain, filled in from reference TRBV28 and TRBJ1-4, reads DVKVTQSSRYLVKRTGEKVFLECVQDMDHENMFWYRQDPGLGLRLIYFSYDVKMKEKGDIPEGYSVSREKKERFSLILESASTNQTSMYLCASSPQATNEKLFFGSGTQLSVL.